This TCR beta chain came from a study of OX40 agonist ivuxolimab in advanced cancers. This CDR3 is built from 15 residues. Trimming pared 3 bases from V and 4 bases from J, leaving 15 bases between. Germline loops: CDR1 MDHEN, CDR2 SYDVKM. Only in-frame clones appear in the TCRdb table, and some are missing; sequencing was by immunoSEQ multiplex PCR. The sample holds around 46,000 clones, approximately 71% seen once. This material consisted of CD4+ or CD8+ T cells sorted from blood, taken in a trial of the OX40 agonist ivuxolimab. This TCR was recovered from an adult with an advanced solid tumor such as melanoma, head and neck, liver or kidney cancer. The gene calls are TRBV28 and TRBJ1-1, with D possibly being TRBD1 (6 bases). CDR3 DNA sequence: TGTGCCAGCAGTTTTGGGGGCCTAGATGGCACTGAAGCTTTCTTT. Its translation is CASSFGGLDGTEAFF.